Following are 32 T cell receptor beta chains from one sample sequenced in a study of tissue T cells after allogeneic stem cell transplantation. The protocol was immunoSEQ multiplex PCR, while the TCRdb copy is restricted to in-frame clones and leaves out a portion. The sample yields just under 700 clones, around 39% seen once. The material sequenced was descending colon tissue, taken at autopsy. These receptors originate from a female patient aged 40 to 70 with steroid-refractory graft-versus-host disease after an allogeneic stem cell transplant. Some T cells may have come from the graft donor.

CDR3 loop: CSVVGTNYGYTF. In nucleotides, the CDR3 is TGCAGCGTTGTGGGGACTAACTATGGCTACACCTTC. The V gene is TRBV29-1, the J gene TRBJ1-2, with no clear D. This CDR3 contains 12 residues. The germline V gene encodes CDR1 SQVTM and CDR2 ANQGSEA. The germline V and J ends were trimmed by 4 bases and 0 bases, with 6 bases remaining between them.

Relative to its sample, this clone is large. The gene calls are TRBV7-6 and TRBJ1-4, with D tentatively TRBD1 (6 bases). The CDR3 runs to 17 residues. Germline-derived CDR1 and CDR2 are SGHVS and FNYEAQ. V was shortened by 1 base and J by 4 bases, with 16 bases between the two germline ends. The CDR3 loop reads CASSLGSGGANNEKLFF. The DNA of the CDR3 is TGTGCCAGCAGCTTAGGCTCGGGGGGCGCAAATAATGAAAAACTGTTTTTT.

The rearrangement links TRBV27 to TRBJ1-2, with D tentatively TRBD1 (5 bases). The CDR3 consists of 11 residues. Germline CDR1 MNHEY, CDR2 SMNVEV (reference sequence). V dropped 8 bases and J dropped 4 bases, with 8 bases sitting between them. CDR3 protein: CASGRGYGYTF. The CDR3 DNA reads TGTGCCAGCGGAAGGGGCTATGGCTACACCTTC.

V usage is TRBV21-1 and J usage is TRBJ1-6; the table's TRBD1 call for D was not verified on the DNA. TRBV21-1 is marked as a pseudogene. The CDR3 length is 14 residues. CDR3 bases: TGTGCCAGCAGCGAGGACAGGGTGGGTTCACCCCTCCACTTT. Protein: CASSEDRVGSPLHF.

This clone qualifies as medium-sized. This chain connects TRBV9 to TRBJ1-6, with 10 positions matching TRBD1. Losses at the gene ends were 0 bases for V and 6 bases for J; bases not matched to a gene: 3. The CDR3 extends over 16 amino acids. Germline CDR1 reads SGDLS; CDR2 reads YYNGEE. CDR3 protein: CASSVDGTGANSPLHF. The CDR3 DNA is TGTGCCAGCAGCGTAGATGGGACAGGGGCTAATTCACCCCTCCACTTT.

The rearrangement links TRBV7-9 to TRBJ2-2; no definite D call. CDR1 SEHNR and CDR2 FQNEAQ come from the germline V gene (reference sequence). CDR3 length: 13 residues. Trimming took 1 base from V and 4 from J, leaving 4 bases between them. CDR3 sequence: CASSLGPTGELFF. The DNA of the CDR3 is TGTGCCAGCAGCTTAGGGCCCACCGGGGAGCTGTTTTTT. The full variable domain, in which reference TRBV7-9 and TRBJ2-2 provide the parts outside the CDR3, is DTGVSQNPRHKITKRGQNVTFRCDPISEHNRLYWYRQTLGQGPEFLTYFQNEAQLEKSRLLSDRFSAERPKGSFSTLEIQRTEQGDSAMYLCASSLGPTGELFFGEGSRLTVL.

This clone is medium-sized. V gene TRBV3-1 (or the pseudogene TRBV3-2) combines with J gene TRBJ1-1; tentatively, D is TRBD1 (6 bases). The V gene lost 4 bases and the J gene lost 0 bases, with 9 bases spanning the gap. Germline CDR1 reads LGHDT; CDR2 reads YNNKEL (reference sequence). The CDR3 contains 14 residues. The CDR3 is CASSRQALNTEAFF. The CDR3 DNA is TGTGCCAGCAGCCGACAGGCTCTGAACACTGAAGCTTTCTTT.

Sample share makes this clone large. The chain has TRBV5-1 and TRBJ1-1; D is unresolved. There are 13 residues in the CDR3. Germline CDR1 is SGHRS and CDR2 is YFSETQ. V lost 2 bases to trimming and J lost 11 bases, with 16 bases between them. The CDR3 DNA reads as TGCGCCAGCAGCTTAATTCCCCGACGTGATGCTTTCTTT. This codes for CASSLIPRRDAFF.

This clone has only a few counts. The CDR3 DNA follows: TGTGCCAGCAACCCCCCAAGGGGGCGGGGTGGCTACACCTTC. This sequence encodes CASNPPRGRGGYTF. The rearrangement uses TRBV13 and TRBJ1-2, with 7 bases that match TRBD1. The CDR3 spans 14 residues. With 7 bases clipped from V and 7 bases from J, the junction kept 12 bases outside the gene matches. In germline, CDR1 is PRHDT, CDR2 FYEKMQ (reference sequence).

This clone showed up just a few times. The chain couples TRBV16 to TRBJ1-6, with TRBD1 identical over 8 bases. Looked up from germline, CDR1 is KGHSY and CDR2 is FQNENV. J gave up 8 bases and V 4 bases, and 4 bases lay outside the gene matches. The CDR3 is made up of 14 amino acids. The CDR3 here is CASSPRTGYSPLHF. For the CDR3, the DNA is TGTGCCAGCAGCCCTCGGACAGGGTATTCACCCCTCCACTTT.

By share, this clone counts as large. The chain couples TRBV10-3 to TRBJ2-5; 13 bases line up with TRBD2. The CDR3 contains 13 residues. V lost 10 bases to trimming and J lost 5 bases; unmatched junction nucleotides: 4. Looked up from germline, CDR1 is ENHRY and CDR2 is SYGVKD. CDR3 nucleotide sequence: TGTGCCACACGACTAGCGGGAGGTGAGACCCAGTACTTC. Translation gives CATRLAGGETQYF.

This clone was counted only a few times. The genes are TRBV20-1 and TRBJ2-2; D is ambiguous. The CDR3 consists of 12 residues. The V gene's germline CDR1 is DFQATT and CDR2 SNEGSKA (reference sequence). Trimming removed 3 bases from V and 5 bases from J, with 7 bases in between. CDR3 in amino acids: CSASTGTGELFF. CDR3 nucleotide sequence: TGCAGTGCTAGTACCGGGACCGGGGAGCTGTTTTTT.

The chain is built from TRBV5-1 and TRBJ2-3, with TRBD1 as a possible D gene (6 bases). This CDR3 has 16 amino acids. V gave up 4 bases and J gave up 4 bases, with 19 bases separating them. Germline CDR1 SGHRS, CDR2 YFSETQ. This chain's CDR3 is CASSVRVGAVADTQYF. Written as DNA, the CDR3 is TGCGCCAGCAGCGTCCGGGTGGGGGCGGTCGCAGATACGCAGTATTTT.

The chain carries TRBV7-8 and TRBJ2-1, with D uncertain. Germline lookup yields CDR1 SGHVS and CDR2 FQNEAQ. CDR3 length: 11 amino acids. The germline V and J ends were trimmed by 3 bases and 10 bases, with 7 bases remaining between them. The CDR3 DNA is TGTGCCAGCAGCTTCCTGACAGAGCAGTTCTTC. Protein: CASSFLTEQFF. Using reference TRBV7-8 and TRBJ2-1 for the parts outside the CDR3, the full variable domain is GAGVSQSPRYKVAKRGQDVALRCDPISGHVSLFWYQQALGQGPEFLTYFQNEAQLDKSGLPSDRFFAERPEGSVSTLKIQRTQQEDSAVYLCASSFLTEQFFGPGTRLTVL.

The chain links TRBV3-1 (or the pseudogene TRBV3-2) to TRBJ2-1, with a possible D match to TRBD2 (5 bases). Germline assignment: CDR1 LGHDT and CDR2 YNNKEL (reference sequence). Trimming took 3 bases from V and 6 from J, leaving 12 bases between them. This CDR3 comprises 14 residues. CDR3: CASSQDLSTNEQFF. Written as DNA, the CDR3 is TGTGCCAGCAGCCAGGACTTATCTACCAATGAGCAGTTCTTC.

The chain recombines TRBV5-1 with TRBJ2-7, with D possibly called TRBD1 or TRBD2 (5 bases each). Trimming cost V 4 bases and J 3 bases, with 14 bases left between them. The CDR3 is 14 amino acids. Germline CDR1 SGHRS, CDR2 YFSETQ. The CDR3 sequence: CASSDDMGVYEQYF. The CDR3, as DNA: TGCGCCAGCAGCGACGATATGGGGGTCTACGAGCAGTACTTC.

The genes are TRBV10-3 and TRBJ2-5; 9 bases agree with TRBD2. J gave up 7 bases and V 3 bases, and 9 bases lay outside the gene matches. The CDR3 covers 15 residues. Per the germline V gene, CDR1 is ENHRY and CDR2 is SYGVKD. The CDR3 here is CAISDKERGAPTQYF. CDR3 nucleotides: TGTGCCATCAGTGACAAAGAGCGGGGGGCGCCGACCCAGTACTTC.

This clone is deemed large. The chain combines TRBV2 with TRBJ1-1, with D perhaps TRBD1 (6 bases). The V end lost 4 bases, the J end lost 1 base, and 10 bases lay between the germline ends. The CDR3 has 14 amino acids. Per the germline V gene, CDR1 is SNHLY and CDR2 is FYNNEI. CDR3 DNA sequence: TGTGCCAGCAGTGTTGGCAGGGGGAACACTGAAGCTTTCTTT. Encoded protein: CASSVGRGNTEAFF.

The genes are TRBV29-1 and TRBJ1-2, with D perhaps TRBD1 (6 bases). V was cut by 6 bases and J by 4 bases, with 15 bases left in between. This CDR3 has 13 residues. Germline V gives CDR1 SQVTM, CDR2 ANQGSEA. CDR3 in DNA: TGCAGCGTAAAACAGGGCCCTGGCTATGGCTACACCTTC. Residues: CSVKQGPGYGYTF.

This clone is medium-sized within its sample. The rearrangement joins TRBV18 to TRBJ1-5, with no clear D. CDR1 and CDR2 from the germline V gene are KGHSH and LQKENI. This CDR3 comprises 16 residues. Trimming took off 2 bases at V and 0 bases at J, with 11 bases between the two ends. The DNA for the CDR3 is TGTGCCAGCTCACCAGTAGGAACGACTAGCAATCAGCCCCAGCATTTT. Its protein product is CASSPVGTTSNQPQHF.

The table lists this clone with a few counts. V gene TRBV7-3 combines with J gene TRBJ2-3, with a weak D call TRBD2 (5 bases). The CDR3 consists of 13 residues. V was shortened by 5 bases and J by 5 bases, with 11 bases between the two germline ends. Looked up from germline, CDR1 is SGHTA and CDR2 is FQGTGA. The CDR3 sequence: CASSPRREDTQYF. Written as DNA, the CDR3 is TGTGCCAGCAGCCCCCGCCGGGAAGATACGCAGTATTTT.

This chain uses TRBV5-4 with TRBJ2-4, with D possibly being TRBD1 (6 bases). This CDR3 contains 13 residues. The germline gives CDR1 SGHNT, CDR2 YYREEE (reference sequence). V dropped 6 bases and J dropped 8 bases, with 15 bases sitting between them. The CDR3: CASTSWGRDIQYF. DNA of the CDR3: TGTGCCAGCACCTCTTGGGGGCGGGACATTCAGTACTTC.

The chain combines TRBV27 with TRBJ2-7, with TRBD1 matching 8 bases. The CDR3 has 14 amino acids. Germline lookup yields CDR1 MNHEY and CDR2 SMNVEV (reference sequence). V lost 3 bases and J lost 3; bases outside the gene matches: 4. CDR3 sequence: CASSLMTGVYEQYF. CDR3 coding DNA: TGTGCCAGCAGTTTGATGACAGGGGTCTACGAGCAGTACTTC.

The chain joins TRBV3-1 (or the pseudogene TRBV3-2) to TRBJ2-4, with 10 bases fitting TRBD2. Germline V gene data show CDR1 as LGHDT and CDR2 as YNNKEL (reference sequence). The CDR3 loop spans 16 amino acids. Trimming at V came to 3 bases and at J to 3 bases, leaving 5 bases not matched to a gene. In DNA, the CDR3 is TGTGCCAGCAGCCAGGCTAGCGGGGGAGTCAAAAACATTCAGTACTTC. This sequence encodes CASSQASGGVKNIQYF.

The rearrangement joins TRBV19 to TRBJ1-3; D ambiguous. Germline values: CDR1 LNHDA, CDR2 SQIVND (reference sequence). V was trimmed by 8 bases and J by 2 bases, leaving 7 bases between them. This CDR3 is 12 amino acids long. The CDR3 coding sequence is TGTGCCAGTGGGGTGCCTGGAAACACCATATATTTT. Translated: CASGVPGNTIYF. The full variable domain, in which reference TRBV19 and TRBJ1-3 provide the parts outside the CDR3, is DGGITQSPKYLFRKEGQNVTLSCEQNLNHDAMYWYRQDPGQGLRLIYYSQIVNDFQKGDIAEGYSVSREKKESFPLTVTSAQKNPTAFYLCASGVPGNTIYFGEGSWLTVV.

The genes are TRBV5-6 and TRBJ1-2, with D unclear. The CDR3 consists of 13 residues. CDR1 is SGHDT, CDR2 YYEEEE, per germline. V was pared by 0 bases and J by 0 bases, with 3 bases between. CDR3 sequence reads: CASSLVPNYGYTF. As DNA, the CDR3 is TGTGCCAGCAGCTTGGTTCCTAACTATGGCTACACCTTC.

The chain joins TRBV2 to TRBJ1-2; the D is unclear. Trimming removed 4 bases at V and 6 bases at J, with 6 bases between. From germline, CDR1 is SNHLY and CDR2 FYNNEI. The CDR3 sequence is 11 residues long. The DNA for the CDR3 is TGTGCCAGCAGTGTCGGGAATGGCTACACCTTC. The encoded protein is CASSVGNGYTF.

The gene calls are TRBV9 and TRBJ2-1; 7 bases match TRBD2. There are 14 residues in the CDR3. Germline CDR1 SGDLS, CDR2 YYNGEE. V lost 3 bases to trimming and J lost 6 bases; unmatched junction nucleotides: 6. CDR3 bases: TGTGCCAGCAGCGCCCGAGGACTAGGCAATGAGCAGTTCTTC. Translating it yields CASSARGLGNEQFF.

The chain uses TRBV2 and TRBJ1-3; 9 nucleotides line up with TRBD1. The CDR3 sequence is 15 residues long. CDR1 SNHLY and CDR2 FYNNEI come from the germline V gene. V was pared by 5 bases and J by 2 bases, with 4 bases of the junction left unmatched. The chain's CDR3 is CASSWDRVTGNTIYF. CDR3 DNA sequence: TGTGCCAGCAGTTGGGACAGGGTTACTGGAAACACCATATATTTT.

The chain recombines TRBV7-2 with TRBJ2-7, with 8 nucleotides matching TRBD1. The V gene end was trimmed by 5 bases and the J gene end by 3 bases; junction bases not matched to a gene: 6. Germline assignment: CDR1 SGHTA and CDR2 FQGNSA. CDR3 length equals 14 residues. This CDR3 reads CASSVDRGRYEQYF. DNA for the CDR3: TGTGCCAGCAGCGTTGACAGGGGTCGCTACGAGCAGTACTTC.

This chain connects TRBV9 to TRBJ2-1; 11 positions agree with TRBD2. The CDR3 totals 17 residues. From germline, CDR1 is SGDLS and CDR2 YYNGEE. V lost 0 bases to trimming and J lost 0 bases; unmatched junction nucleotides: 2. DNA of the CDR3: TGTGCCAGCAGCGTAGGACTAGCGGGGAACTCCTACAATGAGCAGTTCTTC. Its translation: CASSVGLAGNSYNEQFF.

This clone was observed a handful of times. Here the CDR3 reads CASSQAVRTGVVGNTIYF. For the CDR3, the DNA is TGCGCCAGCAGCCAAGCAGTTAGGACAGGGGTAGTTGGAAACACCATATATTTT. The J gene is TRBJ1-3, the V gene TRBV4-1; TRBD1 matches at 9 bases. Per germline, CDR1 MGHRA and CDR2 YSYEKL. V trimming: 1 base; J trimming: 3 bases; junction bases outside the gene matches: 10. The length of the CDR3 is 18 residues.